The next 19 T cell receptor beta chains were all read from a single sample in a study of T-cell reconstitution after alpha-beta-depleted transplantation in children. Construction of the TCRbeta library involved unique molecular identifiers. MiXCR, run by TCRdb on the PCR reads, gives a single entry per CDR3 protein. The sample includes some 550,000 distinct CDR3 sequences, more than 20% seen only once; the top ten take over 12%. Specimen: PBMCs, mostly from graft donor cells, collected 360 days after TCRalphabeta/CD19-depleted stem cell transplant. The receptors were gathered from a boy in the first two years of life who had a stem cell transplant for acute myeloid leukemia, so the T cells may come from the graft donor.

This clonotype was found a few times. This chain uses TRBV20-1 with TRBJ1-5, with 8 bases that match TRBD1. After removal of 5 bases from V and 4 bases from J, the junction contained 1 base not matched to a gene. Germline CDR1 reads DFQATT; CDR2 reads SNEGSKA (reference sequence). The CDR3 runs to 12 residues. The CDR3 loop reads CSAWTGNQPQHF. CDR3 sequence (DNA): TGCAGTGCTTGGACAGGGAATCAGCCCCAGCATTTT.

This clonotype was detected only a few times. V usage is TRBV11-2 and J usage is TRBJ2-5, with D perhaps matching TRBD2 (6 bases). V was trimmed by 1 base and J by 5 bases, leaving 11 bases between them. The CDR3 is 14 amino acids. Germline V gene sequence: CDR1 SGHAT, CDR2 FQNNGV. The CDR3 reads CASSLVLGRETQYF. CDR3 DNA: TGTGCCAGCAGCTTAGTTTTGGGGAGGGAGACCCAGTACTTC.

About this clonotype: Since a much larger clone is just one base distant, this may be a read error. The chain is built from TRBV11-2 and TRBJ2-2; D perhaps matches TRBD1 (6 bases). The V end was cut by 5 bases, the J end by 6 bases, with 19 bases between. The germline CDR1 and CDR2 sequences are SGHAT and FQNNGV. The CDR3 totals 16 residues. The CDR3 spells CASSTMWQGSSGELFF. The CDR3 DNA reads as TGTGCCAGCAGCACGATGTGGCAGGGGAGCTCCGGGGAGCTGTTTTTT.

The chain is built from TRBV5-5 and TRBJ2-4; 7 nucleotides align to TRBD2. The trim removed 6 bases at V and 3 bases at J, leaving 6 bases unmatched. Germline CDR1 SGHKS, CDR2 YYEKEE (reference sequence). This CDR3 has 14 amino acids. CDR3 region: CASIAGASKNIQYF. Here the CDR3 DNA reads TGTGCCAGCATCGCGGGAGCCAGCAAAAACATTCAGTACTTC.

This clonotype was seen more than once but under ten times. The CDR3 bases are TGTGCCAGCAGCGGACGTAGCGGGGGTGAAGAGACCCAGTACTTC. Translated: CASSGRSGGEETQYF. The rearrangement joins TRBV7-9 to TRBJ2-5; 9 bases are shared with TRBD2. The CDR3 extends over 15 amino acids. J gave up 3 bases and V 5 bases, and 7 bases lay outside the gene matches. Per germline, CDR1 SEHNR and CDR2 FQNEAQ (reference sequence).

The CDR3 spells CAISVGTSGLNEQFF. CDR3 sequence (DNA): TGTGCCATCAGTGTCGGGACTAGCGGGTTGAATGAGCAGTTCTTC. The V gene is TRBV10-3, the J gene TRBJ2-1; 12 bases map to TRBD2. CDR1 is ENHRY and CDR2 is SYGVKD in the germline V gene. The CDR3 covers 15 residues. The V segment lost 4 bases and the J segment 7 bases; nucleotides outside the gene matches: 5.

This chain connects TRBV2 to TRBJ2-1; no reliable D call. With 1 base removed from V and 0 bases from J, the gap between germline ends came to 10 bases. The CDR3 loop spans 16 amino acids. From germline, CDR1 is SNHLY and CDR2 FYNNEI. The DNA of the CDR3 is TGTGCCAGCAGTGAAGTTGGGGTAAACTCCTACAATGAGCAGTTCTTC. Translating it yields CASSEVGVNSYNEQFF.

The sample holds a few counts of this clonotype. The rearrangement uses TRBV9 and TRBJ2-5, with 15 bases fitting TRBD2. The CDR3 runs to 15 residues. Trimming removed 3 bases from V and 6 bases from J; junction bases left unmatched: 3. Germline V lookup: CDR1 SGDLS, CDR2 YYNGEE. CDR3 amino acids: CASSEGLAGGKTQYF. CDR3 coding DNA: TGTGCCAGCAGCGAAGGACTAGCGGGGGGGAAGACCCAGTACTTC. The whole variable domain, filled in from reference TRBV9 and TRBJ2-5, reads DSGVTQTPKHLITATGQRVTLRCSPRSGDLSVYWYQQSLDQGLQFLIQYYNGEERAKGNILERFSAQQFPDLHSELNLSSLELGDSALYFCASSEGLAGGKTQYFGPGTRLLVL.

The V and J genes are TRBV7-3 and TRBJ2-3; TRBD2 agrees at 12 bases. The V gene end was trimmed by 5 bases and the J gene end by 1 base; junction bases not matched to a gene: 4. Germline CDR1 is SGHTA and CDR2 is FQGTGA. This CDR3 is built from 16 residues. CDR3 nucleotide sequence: TGTGCCAGCAGCCTTCGACTAGCGGGGGGCACAGATACGCAGTATTTT. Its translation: CASSLRLAGGTDTQYF.

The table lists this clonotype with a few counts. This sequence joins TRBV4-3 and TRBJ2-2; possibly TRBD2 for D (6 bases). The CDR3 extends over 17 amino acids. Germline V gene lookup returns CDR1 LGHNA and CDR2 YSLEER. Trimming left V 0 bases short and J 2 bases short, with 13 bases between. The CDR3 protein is CASSQDGTSFNTGELFF. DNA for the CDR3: TGCGCCAGCAGCCAAGATGGAACTAGCTTTAACACCGGGGAGCTGTTTTTT.

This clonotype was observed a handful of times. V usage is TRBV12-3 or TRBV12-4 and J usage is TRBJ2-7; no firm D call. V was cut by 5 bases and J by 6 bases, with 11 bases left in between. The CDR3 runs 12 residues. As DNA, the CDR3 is TGTGCCAGCAGTGAAAGGCCTTTCGAGCAGTACTTC. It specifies CASSERPFEQYF.

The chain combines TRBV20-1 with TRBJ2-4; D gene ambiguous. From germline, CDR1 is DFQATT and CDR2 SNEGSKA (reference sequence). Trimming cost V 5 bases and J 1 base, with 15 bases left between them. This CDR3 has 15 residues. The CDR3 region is CSAPPTGRAKNIQYF. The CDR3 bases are TGCAGTGCTCCTCCGACCGGAAGGGCCAAAAACATTCAGTACTTC.

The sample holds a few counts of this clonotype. CDR3 amino acids: CASSFYTRQLYSNQPQHF. The CDR3 DNA follows: TGTGCCAGCAGTTTTTATACCCGACAGTTATATAGCAATCAGCCCCAGCATTTT. This chain links TRBV12-3 or TRBV12-4 with TRBJ1-5, with a possible D match to TRBD1 (5 bases). With 3 bases removed from V and 0 bases from J, the gap between germline ends came to 18 bases. This CDR3 has 18 residues.

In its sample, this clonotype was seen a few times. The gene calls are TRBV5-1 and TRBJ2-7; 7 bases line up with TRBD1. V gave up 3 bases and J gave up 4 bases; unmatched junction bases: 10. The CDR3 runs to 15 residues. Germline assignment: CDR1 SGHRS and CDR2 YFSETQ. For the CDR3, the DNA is TGCGCCAGCAGCTCGAGGACAGGTGCGTCTTACGAGCAGTACTTC. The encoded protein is CASSSRTGASYEQYF.

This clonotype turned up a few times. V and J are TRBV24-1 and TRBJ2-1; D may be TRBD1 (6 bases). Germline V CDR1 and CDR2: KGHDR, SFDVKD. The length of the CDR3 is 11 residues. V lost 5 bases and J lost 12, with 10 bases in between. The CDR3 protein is CATSAAGVQFF. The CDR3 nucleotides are TGTGCCACCAGTGCGGCAGGGGTGCAGTTCTTC.

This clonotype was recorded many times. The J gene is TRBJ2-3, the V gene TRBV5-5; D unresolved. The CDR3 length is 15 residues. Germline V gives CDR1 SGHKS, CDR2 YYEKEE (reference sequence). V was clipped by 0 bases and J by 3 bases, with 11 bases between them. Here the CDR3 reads CASSLDPGRTDTQYF. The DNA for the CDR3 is TGTGCCAGCAGCTTGGATCCGGGCCGGACAGATACGCAGTATTTT.

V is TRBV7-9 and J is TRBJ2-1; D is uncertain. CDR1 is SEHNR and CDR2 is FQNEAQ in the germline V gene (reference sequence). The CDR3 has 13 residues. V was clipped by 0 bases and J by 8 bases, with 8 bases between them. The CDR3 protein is CASSLAVVDEQFF. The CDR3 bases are TGTGCCAGCAGCTTAGCTGTCGTCGATGAGCAGTTCTTC.

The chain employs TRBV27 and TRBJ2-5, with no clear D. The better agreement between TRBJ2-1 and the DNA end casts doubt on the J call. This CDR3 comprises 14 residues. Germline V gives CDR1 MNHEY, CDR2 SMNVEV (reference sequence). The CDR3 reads CASSLRWAQETQFF. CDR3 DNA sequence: TGTGCCAGCAGTTTAAGGTGGGCTCAAGAGACCCAGTTCTTC.

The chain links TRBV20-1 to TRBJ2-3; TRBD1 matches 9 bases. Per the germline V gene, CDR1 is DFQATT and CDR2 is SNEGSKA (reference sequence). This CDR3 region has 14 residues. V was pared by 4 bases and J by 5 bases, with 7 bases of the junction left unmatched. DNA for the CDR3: TGCAGTGCTACCCGGACAGGGGTGGGAGATACGCAGTATTTT. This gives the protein CSATRTGVGDTQYF.